The clone carrying this TCR beta chain was seen only a few times. Antigen unknown. Sequencing was performed with immunoSEQ multiplex PCR; in TCRdb, only in-frame clones are kept and a portion is missing. In the table there are 2 million to 2.5 million clones, nearly 97% of which are singletons. The sample comes from a study of shared clonotypes between healthy human individuals. Overall study findings and caveats: Non-shared clonotypes were found to have lower generation probabilities than the clonotypes that were shared by all four of the sorted-subset donors. Naive CD4 clonotypes were shared across several donors at 4.5% to 6%.

J gave up 0 bases and V 7 bases, and 12 bases lay outside the gene matches. Germline lookup yields CDR1 LNHDA and CDR2 SQIVND (reference sequence). The CDR3 loop spans 17 amino acids. The specimen sequenced was naive CD4+ T cells sorted from blood. Described subset: CD45RA+ positively selected. This clonotype originated in a man between 18 and 35 years old in good health. V is TRBV19 and J is TRBJ1-3; the match to TRBD1 covers 7 bases. The CDR3 is CASTGQARESSGNTIYF. The CDR3 DNA reads as TGTGCCAGTACCGGACAGGCCCGCGAGAGCTCTGGAAACACCATATATTTT.